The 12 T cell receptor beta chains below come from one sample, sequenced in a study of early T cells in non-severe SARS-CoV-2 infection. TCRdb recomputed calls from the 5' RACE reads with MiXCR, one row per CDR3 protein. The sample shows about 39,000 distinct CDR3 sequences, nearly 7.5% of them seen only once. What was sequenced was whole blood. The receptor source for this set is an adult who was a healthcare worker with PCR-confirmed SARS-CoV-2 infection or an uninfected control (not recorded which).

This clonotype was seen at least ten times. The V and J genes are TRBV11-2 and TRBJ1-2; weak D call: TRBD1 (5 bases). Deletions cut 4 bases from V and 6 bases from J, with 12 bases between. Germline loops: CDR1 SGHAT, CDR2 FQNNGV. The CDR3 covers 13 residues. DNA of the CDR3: TGTGCCAGCAGCTATTCCAGGGTCCATGGCTACACCTTC. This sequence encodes CASSYSRVHGYTF.

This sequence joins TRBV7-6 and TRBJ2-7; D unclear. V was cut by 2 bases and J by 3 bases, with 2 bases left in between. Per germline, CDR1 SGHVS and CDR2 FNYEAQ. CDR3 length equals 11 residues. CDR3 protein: CASSLNYEQYF. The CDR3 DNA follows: TGTGCCAGCAGCTTAAACTACGAGCAGTACTTC.

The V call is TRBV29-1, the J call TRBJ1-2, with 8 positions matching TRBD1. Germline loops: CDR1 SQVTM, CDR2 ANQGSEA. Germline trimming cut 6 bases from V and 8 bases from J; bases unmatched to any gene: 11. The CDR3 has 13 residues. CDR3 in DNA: TGCAGCGTGGTCTCCGACAGGGGAAGGGGCTACACCTTC. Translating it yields CSVVSDRGRGYTF.

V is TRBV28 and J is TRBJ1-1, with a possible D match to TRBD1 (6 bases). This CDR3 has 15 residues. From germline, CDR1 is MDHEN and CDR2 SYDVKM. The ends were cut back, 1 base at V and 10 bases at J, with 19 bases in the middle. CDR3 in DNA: TGTGCCAGCAGTTTATCCGTTATCTTTACAGGGAGAGCTTTCTTT. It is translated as CASSLSVIFTGRAFF.

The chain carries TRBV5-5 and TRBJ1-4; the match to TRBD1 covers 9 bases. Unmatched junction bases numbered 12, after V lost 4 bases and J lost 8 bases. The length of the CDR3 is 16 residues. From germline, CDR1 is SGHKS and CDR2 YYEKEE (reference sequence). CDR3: CASSQTGGQGGEKLFF. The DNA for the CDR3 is TGTGCCAGCAGCCAAACCGGGGGACAGGGAGGCGAAAAACTGTTTTTT.

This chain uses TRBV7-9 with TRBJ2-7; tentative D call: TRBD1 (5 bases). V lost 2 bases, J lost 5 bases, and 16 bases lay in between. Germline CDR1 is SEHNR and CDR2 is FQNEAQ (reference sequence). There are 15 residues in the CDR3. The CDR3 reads CASSLRRQGLNEQYF. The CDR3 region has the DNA TGTGCCAGCAGCTTAAGGCGGCAGGGTTTGAACGAGCAGTACTTC.

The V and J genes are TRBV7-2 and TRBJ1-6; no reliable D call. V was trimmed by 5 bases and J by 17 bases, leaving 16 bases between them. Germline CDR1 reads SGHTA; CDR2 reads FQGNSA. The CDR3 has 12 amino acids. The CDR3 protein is CASSPLVGKIHF. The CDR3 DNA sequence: TGTGCCAGCAGCCCCTTGGTGGGAAAGATCCACTTT.

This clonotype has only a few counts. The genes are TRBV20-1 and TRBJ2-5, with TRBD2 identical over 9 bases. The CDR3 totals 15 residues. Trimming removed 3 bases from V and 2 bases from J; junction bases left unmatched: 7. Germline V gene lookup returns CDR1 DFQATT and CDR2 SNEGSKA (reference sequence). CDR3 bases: TGCAGTGCTAGCGAAATAGCGGGGGCACAAGAGACCCAGTACTTC. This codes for CSASEIAGAQETQYF.

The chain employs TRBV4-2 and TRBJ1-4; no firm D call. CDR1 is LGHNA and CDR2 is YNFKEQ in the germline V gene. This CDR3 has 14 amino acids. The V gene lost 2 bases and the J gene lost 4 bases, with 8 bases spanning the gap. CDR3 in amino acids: CASSQQPFNEKLFF. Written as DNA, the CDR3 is TGTGCCAGCAGCCAACAGCCTTTTAATGAAAAACTGTTTTTT.

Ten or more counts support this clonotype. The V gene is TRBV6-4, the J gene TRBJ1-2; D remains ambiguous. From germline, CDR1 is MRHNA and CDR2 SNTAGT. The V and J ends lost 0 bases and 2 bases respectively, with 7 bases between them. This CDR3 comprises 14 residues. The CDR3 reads CASSDSTENYGYTF. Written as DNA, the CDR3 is TGTGCCAGCAGTGACTCTACGGAGAACTATGGCTACACCTTC.

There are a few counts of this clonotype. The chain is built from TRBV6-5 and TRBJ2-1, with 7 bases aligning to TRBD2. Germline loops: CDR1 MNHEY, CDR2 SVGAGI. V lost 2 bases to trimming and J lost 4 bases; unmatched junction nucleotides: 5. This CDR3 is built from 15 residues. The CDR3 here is CASSYTLAVYNEQFF. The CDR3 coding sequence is TGTGCCAGCAGTTACACCCTAGCGGTATACAATGAGCAGTTCTTC.

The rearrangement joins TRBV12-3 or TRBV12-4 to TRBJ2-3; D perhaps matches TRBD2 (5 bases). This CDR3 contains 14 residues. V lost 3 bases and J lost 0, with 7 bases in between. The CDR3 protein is CASSFRTSTDTQYF. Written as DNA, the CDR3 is TGTGCCAGCAGTTTTAGGACTAGCACAGATACGCAGTATTTT.